The clone carrying this TCR beta chain was recorded only once. Using immunoSEQ multiplex PCR, the repertoire was profiled, and TCRdb retains in-frame clones only, with some absent. The sample lists about 75,000 clones; 84% were seen once. The V gene end was trimmed by 4 bases and the J gene end by 12 bases; junction bases not matched to a gene: 13. The CDR3 covers 14 residues. Germline V gene data show CDR1 as SGHKS and CDR2 as YYEKEE (reference sequence). The data were obtained in a study of T cell clones after liver transplantation. The gene calls are TRBV5-5 and TRBJ2-1; 7 bases line up with TRBD1. The sample in question was CD4+ T cells from blood, obtained 48 months after liver transplant. The sequence was collected from a human patient who received a liver transplant. Some of these T cells may belong to the graft donor. CDR3 protein: CASSLPGQSLGQFF. The CDR3 region has the DNA TGTGCCAGCAGCCTTCCGGGACAGTCTTTGGGGCAGTTCTTC.